Following are 10 T cell receptor beta chains from one sample sequenced in a study of CD8 T cells in Susac syndrome (dated by TCRdb to about 2019). The method behind the library was the immunoSEQ multiplex PCR assay. RNA was extracted using the RNeasy kit, and about 0.45 to 1 microgram was reverse transcribed with random hexamers. TCRdb cleaned the public reads at Q25 with fastp, built clones with MiXCR and kept in-frame beta chains. Entries that share a CDR3 protein sequence are merged under the most common genes and DNA. This sample is represented by some 47,000 distinct CDR3 sequences; 80% to 95% of them were singletons. The biggest ten clones account for 0.35% to 0.5% of the sample. Sequenced: CD8+ T cells from PBMCs. The receptors here all came from a human donor in good health.

The rearrangement uses TRBV7-9 and TRBJ2-7; D uncertain. V was trimmed by 1 base and J by 3 bases, leaving 7 bases between them. Germline loops: CDR1 SEHNR, CDR2 FQNEAQ (reference sequence). The CDR3 length is 13 residues. The CDR3 reads CASSLGLFYEQYF. The CDR3 nucleotides read TGTGCCAGCAGCTTAGGACTGTTCTACGAGCAGTACTTC.

The V call is TRBV27, the J call TRBJ1-5; D remains unclear. CDR3 length: 16 residues. The V end lost 0 bases, the J end lost 1 base, and 10 bases lay between the germline ends. Germline loops: CDR1 MNHEY, CDR2 SMNVEV (reference sequence). Here the CDR3 DNA reads TGTGCCAGCAGTTTATCTTTGACTTTGAGCAATCAGCCCCAGCATTTT. It yields the protein CASSLSLTLSNQPQHF.

The V and J genes are TRBV19 and TRBJ2-3; D is perhaps TRBD2 (7 bases). V lost 7 bases and J lost 6, with 20 bases in between. Germline CDR1 and CDR2: LNHDA and SQIVND (reference sequence). The CDR3 covers 15 residues. CDR3 coding DNA: TGTGCCAGTACCGTCCGGGGGGCATCATTGGATACGCAGTATTTT. It encodes CASTVRGASLDTQYF.

The J gene is TRBJ2-7, the V gene TRBV30; TRBD1 aligns across 12 bases. Looked up from germline, CDR1 is GTSNPN and CDR2 is SVGIG (reference sequence). Losses at the gene ends were 1 base for V and 5 bases for J; bases not matched to a gene: 9. The CDR3 covers 16 residues. The CDR3, as DNA: TGTGCCTGGAGTGAAACCCCGGGACAGGGGGCCGACGAGCAGTACTTC. It translates to CAWSETPGQGADEQYF.

The chain has TRBV27 and TRBJ1-1; unclear D gene. The CDR3 runs 13 residues. Trimming left V 4 bases short and J 1 base short, with 7 bases between. Germline CDR1 reads MNHEY; CDR2 reads SMNVEV (reference sequence). The CDR3 DNA reads as TGTGCCAGCAGTTACGCAGGGAACACTGAAGCTTTCTTT. Translating it yields CASSYAGNTEAFF.

The chain links TRBV10-3 to TRBJ2-7; unclear D gene. Germline V gene sequence: CDR1 ENHRY, CDR2 SYGVKD. V lost 6 bases to trimming and J lost 2 bases, with 17 bases between them. The CDR3 contains 15 residues. In DNA form, the CDR3 reads TGTGCCATCAGGGCTGGGGTTTCGCGAACCTACGAGCAGTACTTC. Its protein product is CAIRAGVSRTYEQYF.

The CDR3 DNA follows: TGTGCCAAAACGAGCGGGAGGGCCCCAGATACGCAGTATTTT. Amino acids: CAKTSGRAPDTQYF. V usage is TRBV2 and J usage is TRBJ2-3; TRBD2 aligns across 10 bases. The CDR3 spans 14 residues. Germline lookup yields CDR1 SNHLY and CDR2 FYNNEI. Trimming cost V 10 bases and J 4 bases; bases outside gene matches: 8.

The V and J genes are TRBV7-9 and TRBJ1-1; the D is unclear. The CDR3 loop spans 13 amino acids. V was cut by 8 bases and J by 1 base, with 11 bases left in between. Germline V lookup: CDR1 SEHNR, CDR2 FQNEAQ (reference sequence). The DNA for the CDR3 is TGTGCCAGCTTAAGACATCCGAACACTGAAGCTTTCTTT. Residues: CASLRHPNTEAFF.

This clonotype was recorded only once. This chain links TRBV9 with TRBJ2-1; 11 bases are a match to TRBD2. The trim removed 4 bases at V and 7 bases at J, leaving 1 base unmatched. The CDR3 sequence is 13 residues long. The germline gives CDR1 SGDLS, CDR2 YYNGEE. CDR3 loop: CASSTSGRNEQFF. The CDR3 nucleotides read TGTGCCAGCAGCACTAGCGGGAGAAATGAGCAGTTCTTC.

This clonotype was found a few times. This sequence joins TRBV11-2 and TRBJ1-1; D not resolved. CDR3 length equals 14 residues. Trimming cost V 3 bases and J 0 bases, with 8 bases left between them. The germline V gene encodes CDR1 SGHAT and CDR2 FQNNGV. CDR3 sequence (DNA): TGTGCCAGCAGCTTTTGGTTGATGAACACTGAAGCTTTCTTT. Encoded protein: CASSFWLMNTEAFF.